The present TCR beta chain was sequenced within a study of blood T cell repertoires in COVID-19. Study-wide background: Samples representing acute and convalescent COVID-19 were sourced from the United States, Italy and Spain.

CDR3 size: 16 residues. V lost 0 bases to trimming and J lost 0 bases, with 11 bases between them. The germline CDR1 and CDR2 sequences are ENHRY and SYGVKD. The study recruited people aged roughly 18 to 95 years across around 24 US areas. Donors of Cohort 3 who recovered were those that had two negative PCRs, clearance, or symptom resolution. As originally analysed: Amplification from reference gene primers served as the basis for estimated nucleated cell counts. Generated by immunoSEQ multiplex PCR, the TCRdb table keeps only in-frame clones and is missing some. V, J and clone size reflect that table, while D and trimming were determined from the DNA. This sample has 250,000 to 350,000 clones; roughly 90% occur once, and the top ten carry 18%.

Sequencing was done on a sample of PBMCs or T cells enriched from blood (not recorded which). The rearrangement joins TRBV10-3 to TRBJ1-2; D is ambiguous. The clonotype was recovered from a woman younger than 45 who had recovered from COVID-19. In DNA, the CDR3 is TGTGCCATCAGTGAGTCGGGAGGGCCGGCTAACTATGGCTACACCTTC. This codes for CAISESGGPANYGYTF.